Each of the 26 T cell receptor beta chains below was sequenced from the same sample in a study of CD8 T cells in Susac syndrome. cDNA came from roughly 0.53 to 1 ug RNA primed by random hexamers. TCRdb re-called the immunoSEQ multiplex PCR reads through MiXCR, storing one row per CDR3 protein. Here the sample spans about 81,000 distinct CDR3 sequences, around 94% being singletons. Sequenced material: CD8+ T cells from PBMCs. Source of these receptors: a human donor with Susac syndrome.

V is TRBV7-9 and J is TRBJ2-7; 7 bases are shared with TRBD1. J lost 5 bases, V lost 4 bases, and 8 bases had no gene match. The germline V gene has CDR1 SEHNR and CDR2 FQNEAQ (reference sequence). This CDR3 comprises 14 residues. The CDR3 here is CASSSRQGTDEQYF. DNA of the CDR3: TGTGCCAGCAGCTCAAGACAGGGTACGGACGAGCAGTACTTC.

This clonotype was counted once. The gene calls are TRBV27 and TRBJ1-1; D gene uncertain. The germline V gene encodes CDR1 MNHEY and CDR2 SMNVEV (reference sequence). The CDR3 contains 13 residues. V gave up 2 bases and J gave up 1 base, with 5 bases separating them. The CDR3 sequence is CASSLVANTEAFF. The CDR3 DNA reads TGTGCCAGCAGTTTAGTGGCGAACACTGAAGCTTTCTTT.

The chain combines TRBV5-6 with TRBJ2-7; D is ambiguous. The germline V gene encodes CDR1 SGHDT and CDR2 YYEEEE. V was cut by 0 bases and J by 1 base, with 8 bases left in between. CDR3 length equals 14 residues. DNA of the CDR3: TGTGCCAGCAGCTTGGGCTCTCTGTCCTACGAGCAGTACTTC. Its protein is CASSLGSLSYEQYF. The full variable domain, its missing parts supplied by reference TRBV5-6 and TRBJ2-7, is DAGVTQSPTHLIKTRGQQVTLRCSPKSGHDTVSWYQQALGQGPQFIFQYYEEEERQRGNFPDRFSGHQFPNYSSELNVNALLLGDSALYLCASSLGSLSYEQYFGPGTRLTVT.

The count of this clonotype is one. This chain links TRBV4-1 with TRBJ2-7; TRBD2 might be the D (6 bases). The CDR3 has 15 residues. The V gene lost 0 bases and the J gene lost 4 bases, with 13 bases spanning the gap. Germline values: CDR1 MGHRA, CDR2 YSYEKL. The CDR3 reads CASSQDPGVMYEQYF. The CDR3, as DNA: TGCGCCAGCAGCCAAGATCCGGGAGTGATGTACGAGCAGTACTTC.

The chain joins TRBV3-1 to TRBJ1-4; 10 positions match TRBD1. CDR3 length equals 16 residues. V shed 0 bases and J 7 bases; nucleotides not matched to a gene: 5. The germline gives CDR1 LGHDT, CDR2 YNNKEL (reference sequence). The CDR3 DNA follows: TGTGCCAGCAGCCAAGATCCGGGACAGGGGAGTGAAAAACTGTTTTTT. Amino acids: CASSQDPGQGSEKLFF.

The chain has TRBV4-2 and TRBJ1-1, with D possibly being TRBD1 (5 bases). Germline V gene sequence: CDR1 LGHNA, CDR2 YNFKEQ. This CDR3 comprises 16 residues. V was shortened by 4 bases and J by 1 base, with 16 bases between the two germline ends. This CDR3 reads CASSPAAGGSNTEAFF. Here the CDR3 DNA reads TGTGCCAGCAGCCCCGCGGCGGGGGGTTCGAACACTGAAGCTTTCTTT.

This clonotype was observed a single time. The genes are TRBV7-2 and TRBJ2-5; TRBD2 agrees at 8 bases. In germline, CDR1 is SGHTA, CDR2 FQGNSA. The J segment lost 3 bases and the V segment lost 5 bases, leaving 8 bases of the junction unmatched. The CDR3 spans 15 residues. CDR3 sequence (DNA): TGTGCCAGCAGCGACCCCTCAGCGGGAGAAGAGACCCAGTACTTC. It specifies CASSDPSAGEETQYF.

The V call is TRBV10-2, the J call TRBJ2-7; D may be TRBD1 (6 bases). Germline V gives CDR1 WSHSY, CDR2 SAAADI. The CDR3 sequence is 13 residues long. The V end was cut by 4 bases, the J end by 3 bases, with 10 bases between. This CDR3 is CASSGGRGYEQYF. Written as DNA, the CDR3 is TGCGCCAGCAGTGGGGGCAGGGGCTACGAGCAGTACTTC.

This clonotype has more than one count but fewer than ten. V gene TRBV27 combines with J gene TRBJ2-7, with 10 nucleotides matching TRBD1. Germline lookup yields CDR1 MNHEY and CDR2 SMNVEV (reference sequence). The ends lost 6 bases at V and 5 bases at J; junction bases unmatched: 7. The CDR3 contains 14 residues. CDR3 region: CASSRTGGDDEQYF. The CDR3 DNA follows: TGTGCCAGCAGCCGGACAGGGGGGGATGACGAGCAGTACTTC.

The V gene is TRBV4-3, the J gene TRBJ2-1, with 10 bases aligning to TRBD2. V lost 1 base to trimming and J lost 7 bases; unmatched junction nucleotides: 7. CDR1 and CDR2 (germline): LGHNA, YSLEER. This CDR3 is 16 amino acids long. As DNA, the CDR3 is TGCGCCAGCAGCCAAGGAGGGACTAGCGCGAGGAATGAGCAGTTCTTC. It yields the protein CASSQGGTSARNEQFF.

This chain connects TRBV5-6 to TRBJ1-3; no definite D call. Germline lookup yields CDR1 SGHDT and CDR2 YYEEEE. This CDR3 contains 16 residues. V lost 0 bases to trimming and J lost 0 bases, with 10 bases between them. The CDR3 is CASSLAGHHSGNTIYF. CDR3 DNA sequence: TGTGCCAGCAGCTTGGCAGGTCATCACTCTGGAAACACCATATATTTT.

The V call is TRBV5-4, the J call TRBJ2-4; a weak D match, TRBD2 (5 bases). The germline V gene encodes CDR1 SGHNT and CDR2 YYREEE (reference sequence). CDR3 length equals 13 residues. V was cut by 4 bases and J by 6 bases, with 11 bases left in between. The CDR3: CASSPRTGNIQYF. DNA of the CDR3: TGTGCCAGCAGCCCCAGGACTGGAAACATTCAGTACTTC. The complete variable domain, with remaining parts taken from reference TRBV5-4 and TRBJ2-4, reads ETGVTQSPTHLIKTRGQQVTLRCSSQSGHNTVSWYQQALGQGPQFIFQYYREEENGRGNFPPRFSGLQFPNYSSELNVNALELDDSALYLCASSPRTGNIQYFGAGTRLSVL.

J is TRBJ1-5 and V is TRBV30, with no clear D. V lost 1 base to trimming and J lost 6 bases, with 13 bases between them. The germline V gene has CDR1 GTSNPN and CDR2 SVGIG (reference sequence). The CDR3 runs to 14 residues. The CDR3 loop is CAWSAGAGGQPQHF. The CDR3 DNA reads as TGTGCCTGGAGTGCAGGAGCCGGAGGTCAGCCCCAGCATTTT.

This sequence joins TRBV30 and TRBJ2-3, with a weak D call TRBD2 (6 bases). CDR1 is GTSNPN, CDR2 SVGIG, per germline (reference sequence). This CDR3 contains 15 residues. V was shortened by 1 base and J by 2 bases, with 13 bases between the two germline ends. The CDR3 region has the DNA TGTGCCTGGAGTGACGGGACTTCCAACACAGATACGCAGTATTTT. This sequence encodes CAWSDGTSNTDTQYF.

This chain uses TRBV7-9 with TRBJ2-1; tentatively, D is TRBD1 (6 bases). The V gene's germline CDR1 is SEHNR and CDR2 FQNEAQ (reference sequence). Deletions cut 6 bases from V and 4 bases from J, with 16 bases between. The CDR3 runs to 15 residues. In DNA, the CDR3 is TGTGCCAGCAGTCATTTGGACAGCTCATACAATGAGCAGTTCTTC. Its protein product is CASSHLDSSYNEQFF.

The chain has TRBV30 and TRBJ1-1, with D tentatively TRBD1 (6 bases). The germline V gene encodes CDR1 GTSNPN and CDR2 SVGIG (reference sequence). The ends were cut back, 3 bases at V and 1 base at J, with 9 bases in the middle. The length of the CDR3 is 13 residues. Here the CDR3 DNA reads TGTGCCTGGAGAGGACAGTCGAACACTGAAGCTTTCTTT. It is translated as CAWRGQSNTEAFF.

CDR3 sequence: CASSRQFYSYNEQFF. CDR3 sequence (DNA): TGTGCCAGCAGTCGACAGTTCTACTCCTACAATGAGCAGTTCTTC. This chain links TRBV27 with TRBJ2-1; possibly TRBD1 for D (5 bases). V was pared by 5 bases and J by 0 bases, with 11 bases between. From germline, CDR1 is MNHEY and CDR2 SMNVEV (reference sequence). The CDR3 totals 15 residues.

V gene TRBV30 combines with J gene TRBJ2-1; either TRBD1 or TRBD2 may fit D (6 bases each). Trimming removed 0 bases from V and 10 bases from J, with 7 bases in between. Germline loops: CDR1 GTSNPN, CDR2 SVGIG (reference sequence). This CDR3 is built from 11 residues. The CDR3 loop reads CAWSVGGEQFF. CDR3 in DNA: TGTGCCTGGAGTGTAGGGGGGGAGCAGTTCTTC.

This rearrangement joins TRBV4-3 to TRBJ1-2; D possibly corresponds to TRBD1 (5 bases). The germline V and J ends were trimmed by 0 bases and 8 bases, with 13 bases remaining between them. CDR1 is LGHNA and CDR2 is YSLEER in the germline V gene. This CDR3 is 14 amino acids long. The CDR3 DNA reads TGCGCCAGCAGCCAAGATGGGGGGATGCAGGGCTACACCTTC. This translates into CASSQDGGMQGYTF.

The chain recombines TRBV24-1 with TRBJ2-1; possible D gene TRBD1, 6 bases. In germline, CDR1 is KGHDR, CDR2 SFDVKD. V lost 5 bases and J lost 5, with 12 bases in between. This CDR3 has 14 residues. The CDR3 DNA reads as TGTGCCACCAGTGTATCAGGGGTGAACAATGAGCAGTTCTTC. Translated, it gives CATSVSGVNNEQFF.

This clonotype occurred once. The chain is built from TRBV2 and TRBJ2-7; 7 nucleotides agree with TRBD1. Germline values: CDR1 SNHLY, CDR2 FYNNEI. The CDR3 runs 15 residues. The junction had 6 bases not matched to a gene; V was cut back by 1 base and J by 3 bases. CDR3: CASSEEGGASYEQYF. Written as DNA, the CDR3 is TGTGCCAGCAGTGAAGAAGGGGGCGCGAGCTACGAGCAGTACTTC.

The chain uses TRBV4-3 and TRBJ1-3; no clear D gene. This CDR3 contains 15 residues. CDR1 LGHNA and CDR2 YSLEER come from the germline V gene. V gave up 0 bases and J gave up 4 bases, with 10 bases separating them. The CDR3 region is CASSQDLLGGNTIYF. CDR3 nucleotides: TGCGCCAGCAGCCAAGATTTGTTAGGAGGAAACACCATATATTTT.

In DNA, the CDR3 is TGTGCCAGTGATCGGGGTAGCACTGAAGCTTTCTTT. This encodes CASDRGSTEAFF. This chain links TRBV19 with TRBJ1-1, with D unclear. V lost 8 bases and J lost 4, with 11 bases in between. CDR1 and CDR2 (germline): LNHDA, SQIVND (reference sequence). The CDR3 consists of 12 residues.

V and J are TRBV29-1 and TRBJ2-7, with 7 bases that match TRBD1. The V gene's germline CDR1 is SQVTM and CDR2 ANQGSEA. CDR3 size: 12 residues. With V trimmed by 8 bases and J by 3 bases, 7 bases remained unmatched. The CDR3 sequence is CSFGTVDYEQYF. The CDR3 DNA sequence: TGCAGCTTTGGGACAGTGGACTACGAGCAGTACTTC.

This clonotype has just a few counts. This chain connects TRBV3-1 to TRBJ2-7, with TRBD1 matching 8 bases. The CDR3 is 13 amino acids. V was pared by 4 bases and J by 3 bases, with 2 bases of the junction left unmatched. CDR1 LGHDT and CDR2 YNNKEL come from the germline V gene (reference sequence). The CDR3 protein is CASSRGQGYEQYF. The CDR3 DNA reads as TGTGCCAGCAGCCGCGGACAGGGCTACGAGCAGTACTTC.

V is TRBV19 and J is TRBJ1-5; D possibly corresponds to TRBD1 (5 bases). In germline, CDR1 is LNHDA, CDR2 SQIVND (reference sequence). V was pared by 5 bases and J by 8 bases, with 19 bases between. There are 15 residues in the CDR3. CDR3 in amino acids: CASSGYRDPYEPQHF. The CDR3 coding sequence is TGTGCCAGTAGTGGGTACCGGGACCCCTATGAGCCCCAGCATTTT.